This record concerns one TCR beta chain sequence. Its target is unknown. This sample is drawn from a study of cytomegalovirus exposure and HLA in healthy donors. Findings and limits, study-wide: Upon later analysis, HLA-associated TCR beta chains proved more clonally expanded than other, equally common chains. In an earlier analysis, productive rearrangement rates for most beta V segments clustered near 90% or 30%. Later on, an analysis showed TCR association rates differing by HLA locus, with DRB1 the most and HLA-C the fewest. It was assumed in the presence/absence analyses that sequencing depth was roughly uniform across donors.

Per the germline V gene, CDR1 is MDHEN and CDR2 is SYDVKM. CDR3 size: 14 residues. V gave up 2 bases and J gave up 2 bases, with 10 bases separating them. PCR amplification relied on 60 Vbeta primers (plus 13 Jbeta primers). The repertoire was sequenced with immunoSEQ multiplex PCR; TCRdb's copy has only in-frame clones and lacks some. The table includes 100,000 to 150,000 clones, roughly 78% detected once. The chain employs TRBV28 and TRBJ2-7; D might be TRBD1 (5 bases). The origin of this receptor is a man under 40 in good health and CMV-seronegative. The material sequenced was PBMCs. CDR3 sequence: CASSLQGNTYEQYF. CDR3 sequence (DNA): TGTGCCAGCAGTTTACAGGGAAATACCTACGAGCAGTACTTC. Full variable domain (missing parts from reference TRBV28 and TRBJ2-7): DVKVTQSSRYLVKRTGEKVFLECVQDMDHENMFWYRQDPGLGLRLIYFSYDVKMKEKGDIPEGYSVSREKKERFSLILESASTNQTSMYLCASSLQGNTYEQYFGPGTRLTVT.